The entry below gives a single T cell receptor (beta chain) sequence along with its context. What it binds is unknown. A read error is possible here, since a much larger clone lies one base away. The CDR3 ends on some other residue instead of the conserved phenylalanine or tryptophan, so this is likely a read error. TCRdb reprocessed the PCR reads with MiXCR, giving one entry per CDR3 protein. Among around 34,000 distinct CDR3 sequences listed, around 50% were seen once. This entry comes from a study of esophageal squamous cell carcinoma under preoperative chemotherapy. On the study more broadly: Samples included peripheral blood T cells as well as tumor-infiltrating lymphocytes.

Regarding time point: after preoperative PTX-NDP chemotherapy. Whole-study results and caveats: After treatment, tumor-infiltrating lymphocytes apparently came partly from blood T cells. Paclitaxel-nedaplatin therapy caused immediate, substantial clonotype frequency changes.

Germline V gene data show CDR1 as SGHAT and CDR2 as FQNNGV. The CDR3 covers 13 residues. V is TRBV11-2 and J is TRBJ2-5; D is perhaps TRBD2 (6 bases). The DNA end favors TRBJ2-7, so the J call may be wrong. This TCR was recovered from a human donor with esophageal squamous cell carcinoma. The donor label of this sample is uncertain. The sample was gathered from a patient given preoperative chemotherapy. The CDR3 DNA sequence: TGTGCCAGCAGCTTAGGGGGGGACTACGAGCAGTACTCC. Protein sequence: CASSLGGDYEQYS.